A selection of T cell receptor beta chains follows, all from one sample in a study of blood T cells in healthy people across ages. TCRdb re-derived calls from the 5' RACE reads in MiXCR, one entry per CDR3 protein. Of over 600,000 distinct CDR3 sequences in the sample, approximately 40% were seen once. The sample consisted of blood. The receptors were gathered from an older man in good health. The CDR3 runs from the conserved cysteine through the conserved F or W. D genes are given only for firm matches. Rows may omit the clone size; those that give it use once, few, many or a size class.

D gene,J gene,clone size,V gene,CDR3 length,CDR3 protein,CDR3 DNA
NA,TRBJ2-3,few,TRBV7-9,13,CASSEVSTDTQYF,TGTGCCAGCAGCGAGGTTAGCACAGATACGCAGTATTTT
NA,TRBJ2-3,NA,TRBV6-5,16,CASSYQERRRPDTQYF,TGTGCCAGCAGTTATCAGGAGCGGAGGCGCCCAGATACGCAGTATTTT
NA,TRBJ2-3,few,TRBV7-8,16,CASSPSRDGSTDTQYF,TGTGCCAGCAGCCCCTCCAGGGACGGTAGCACAGATACGCAGTATTTT
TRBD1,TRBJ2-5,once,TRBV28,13,CASSDRGLGTQYF,TGTGCCAGCAGTGACAGGGGATTAGGGACCCAGTACTTC
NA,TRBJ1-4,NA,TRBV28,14,CASSFSRVGEKLFF,TGTGCCAGCAGTTTTAGTAGGGTTGGTGAAAAACTGTTTTTT
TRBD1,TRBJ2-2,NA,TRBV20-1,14,CSARVDRATGELFF,TGCAGTGCTAGAGTGGACAGGGCCACCGGGGAGCTGTTTTTT
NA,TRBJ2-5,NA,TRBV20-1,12,CSASGQPETQYF,TGCAGTGCTAGCGGCCAGCCGGAGACCCAGTACTTC
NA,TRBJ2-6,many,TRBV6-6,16,CASRRTGRSGANVLTF,TGTGCCAGCAGGAGAACAGGGCGCTCTGGGGCCAACGTCCTGACTTTC
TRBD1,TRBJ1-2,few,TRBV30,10,CAWRTGRYTF,TGTGCCTGGCGGACAGGCCGCTACACCTTC
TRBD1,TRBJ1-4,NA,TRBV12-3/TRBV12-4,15,CASSIRGRGGEKLFF,TGTGCCAGCAGTATCAGGGGGCGGGGAGGTGAAAAACTGTTTTTT
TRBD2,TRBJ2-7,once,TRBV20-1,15,CSALWTSGSFYEQYF,TGCAGTGCTCTGTGGACTAGCGGGAGTTTTTACGAGCAGTACTTC
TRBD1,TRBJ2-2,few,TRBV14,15,CASSPGTGNSGELFF,TGTGCCAGCAGCCCAGGGACAGGGAATTCGGGGGAGCTGTTTTTT
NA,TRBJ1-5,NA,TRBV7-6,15,CASSPLSGSNQPQHF,TGTGCCAGCAGCCCCCTGTCCGGATCCAATCAGCCCCAGCATTTT
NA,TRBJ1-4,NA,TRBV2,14,CASRPGTNNEKLFF,TGTGCCAGCAGGCCCGGGACAAATAATGAAAAACTGTTTTTT
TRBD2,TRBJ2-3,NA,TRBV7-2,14,CASCTSGGTDTQYF,TGTGCCAGCTGCACTAGCGGAGGCACAGATACGCAGTATTTT
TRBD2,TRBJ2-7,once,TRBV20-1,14,CSATPTSGDYEQYF,TGCAGTGCTACACCGACTAGCGGGGACTACGAGCAGTACTTC
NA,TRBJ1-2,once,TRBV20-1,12,CSAPHGGRGYTF,TGCAGTGCCCCTCATGGGGGCCGTGGCTACACCTTC
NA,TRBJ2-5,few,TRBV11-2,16,CASSPRVLPPQETQYF,TGTGCCAGCAGCCCCCGGGTCCTCCCCCCCCAAGAGACCCAGTACTTC
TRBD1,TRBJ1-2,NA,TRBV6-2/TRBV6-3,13,CASRPGTGNGYTF,TGTGCCAGCAGACCCGGGACAGGGAATGGCTACACCTTC
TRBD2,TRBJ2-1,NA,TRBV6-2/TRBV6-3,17,CASSYTVGTSGRNEQFF,TGTGCCAGCAGTTACACCGTCGGGACTAGCGGGAGGAATGAGCAGTTCTTC
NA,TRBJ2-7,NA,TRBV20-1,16,CSARGGRDVGSYEQYF,TGCAGTGCTAGAGGGGGAAGGGACGTCGGCTCCTACGAGCAGTACTTC
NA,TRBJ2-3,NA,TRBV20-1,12,CSARGGLDTQYF,TGCAGTGCTAGAGGAGGGTTAGATACGCAGTATTTT
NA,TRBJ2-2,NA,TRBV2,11,CASSETGELFF,TGTGCCAGCAGTGAAACCGGGGAGCTGTTTTTT
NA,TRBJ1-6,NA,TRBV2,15,CASSEALRGRSPLHF,TGTGCCAGCAGTGAAGCCCTAAGAGGGCGTTCACCCCTCCACTTT
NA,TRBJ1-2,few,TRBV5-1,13,CASRYDMGFGYTF,TGCGCCAGCAGATACGACATGGGGTTTGGCTACACCTTC
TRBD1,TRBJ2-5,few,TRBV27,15,CASSSAGQGAGEQYF,TGTGCCAGCAGTTCTGCCGGACAGGGGGCCGGGGAGCAGTACTTC
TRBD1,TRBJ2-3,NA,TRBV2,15,CASEDRGRSIDTQYF,TGTGCCAGCGAGGACAGGGGCAGGAGCATAGATACGCAGTATTTT
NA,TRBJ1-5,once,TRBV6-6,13,CASRRQSNQPQHF,TGTGCCAGCAGAAGACAGAGCAATCAGCCCCAGCATTTT
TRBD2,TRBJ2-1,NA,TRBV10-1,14,CASSYSGREDEQFF,TGCGCCAGCAGCTACAGCGGGAGGGAGGATGAGCAGTTCTTC
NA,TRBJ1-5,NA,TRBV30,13,CAWSRGSNQPQHF,TGTGCCTGGAGTCGGGGCAGCAATCAGCCCCAGCATTTT
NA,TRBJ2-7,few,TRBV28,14,CASSFRQASYEQYF,TGTGCCAGCAGTTTCCGGCAGGCCTCCTACGAGCAGTACTTC
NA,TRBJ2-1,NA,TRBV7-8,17,CASSKAGAPYTYNEQFF,TGTGCCAGCAGCAAAGCAGGGGCACCATATACCTACAATGAGCAGTTCTTC
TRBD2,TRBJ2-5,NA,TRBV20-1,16,CSARAIAGDFQETQYF,TGCAGTGCTAGAGCCATAGCGGGAGATTTTCAAGAGACCCAGTACTTC
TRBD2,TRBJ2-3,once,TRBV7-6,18,CASSTAAGALSSTDTQYF,TGTGCCAGCAGCACCGCAGCGGGGGCGCTAAGTAGCACAGATACGCAGTATTTT
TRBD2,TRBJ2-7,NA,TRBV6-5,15,CASRRFGTSAYEQYF,TGTGCCAGCAGAAGGTTTGGGACTAGCGCCTACGAGCAGTACTTC
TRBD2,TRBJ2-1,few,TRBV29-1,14,CSVGVRGGTDEQFF,TGCAGCGTTGGGGTGCGGGGGGGTACCGATGAGCAGTTCTTC
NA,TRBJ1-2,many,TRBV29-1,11,CSAPSGRGYTF,TGCAGCGCCCCATCCGGGCGCGGCTACACCTTC
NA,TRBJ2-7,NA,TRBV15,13,CATSSNSDYEQYF,TGTGCCACCAGCAGTAACAGCGACTACGAGCAGTACTTC
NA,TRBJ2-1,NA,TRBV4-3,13,CASSQDSRNEQFF,TGCGCCAGCAGCCAAGATTCCCGCAATGAGCAGTTCTTC
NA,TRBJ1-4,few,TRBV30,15,CAWMGGRTTNEKLFF,TGTGCCTGGATGGGGGGGAGGACAACTAATGAAAAACTGTTTTTT
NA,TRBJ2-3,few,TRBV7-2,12,CASSLVGPTQYF,TGTGCCAGCAGCTTAGTAGGCCCTACGCAGTATTTT
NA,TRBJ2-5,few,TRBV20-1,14,CSASYDSGQETQYF,TGCAGTGCTAGTTATGACTCCGGTCAAGAGACCCAGTACTTC
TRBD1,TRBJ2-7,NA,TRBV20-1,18,CSARELQGQRALSYEQYF,TGCAGTGCTAGAGAGCTACAGGGACAGCGAGCACTCTCCTACGAGCAGTACTTC
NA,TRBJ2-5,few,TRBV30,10,CAWKVETQYF,TGTGCCTGGAAAGTCGAGACCCAGTACTTC
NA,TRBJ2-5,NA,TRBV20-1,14,CSAMVSNAVETQYF,TGCAGTGCTATGGTCTCCAATGCGGTGGAGACCCAGTACTTC
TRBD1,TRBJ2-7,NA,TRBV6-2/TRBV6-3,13,CASGVGQGSEQYF,TGTGCCAGCGGGGTTGGACAGGGTAGCGAGCAGTACTTC
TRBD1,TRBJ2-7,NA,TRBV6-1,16,CASSEIGTGGSYEQYF,TGTGCCAGCAGTGAAATCGGGACAGGGGGGAGCTACGAGCAGTACTTC
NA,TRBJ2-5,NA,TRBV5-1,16,CASSLSGLMYQETQYF,TGCGCCAGCAGCTTGTCCGGACTCATGTACCAAGAGACCCAGTACTTC
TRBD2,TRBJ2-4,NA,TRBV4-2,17,CASSQGGGREAKNIQYF,TGTGCCAGCAGCCAAGGGGGAGGGAGGGAAGCCAAAAACATTCAGTACTTC
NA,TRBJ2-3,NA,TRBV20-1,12,CSYAGHTDTQYF,TGCAGTTATGCGGGCCACACAGATACGCAGTATTTT
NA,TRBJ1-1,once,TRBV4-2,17,CASSQELSGVMNTEAFF,TGTGCCAGCAGCCAAGAATTATCGGGGGTAATGAACACTGAAGCTTTCTTT
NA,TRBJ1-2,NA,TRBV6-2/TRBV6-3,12,CASSGQFPGYTF,TGTGCCAGCAGCGGACAGTTTCCTGGCTACACCTTC
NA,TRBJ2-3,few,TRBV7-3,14,CASSLNGYTDTQYF,TGTGCCAGCAGCTTAAATGGATACACAGATACGCAGTATTTT
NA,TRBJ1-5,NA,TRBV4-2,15,CASSQDPHSNQPQHF,TGTGCCAGCAGCCAAGATCCCCATAGCAATCAGCCCCAGCATTTT
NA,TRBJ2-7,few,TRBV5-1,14,CAGSFQGSSYEQYF,TGCGCCGGCAGCTTCCAGGGTAGTTCTTACGAGCAGTACTTC
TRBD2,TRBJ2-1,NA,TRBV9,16,CASSAHLGTNQETQFF,TGTGCCAGCAGCGCACACCTCGGGACTAACCAAGAGACCCAGTTCTTC
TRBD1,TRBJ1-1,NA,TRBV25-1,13,CASGTGANTQAFF,TGTGCCAGCGGAACAGGGGCGAACACTCAAGCTTTCTTT